This T cell receptor (beta chain) was found in a study of cytomegalovirus exposure and HLA in healthy donors. Study information: Unique TCRs from HLA-typed donors, roughly 89 million of them, were held in an early data release. Study-level findings and limits: Previously analyzed data showed that most TCR beta V segments were productive at a frequency of about 90% or about 30%. Cytomegalovirus status, reportedly, was diagnosed with high specificity and sensitivity by the classifier. As immune exposure information, only CMV serostatus was available.

Comment on this clone: The antigen remains unidentified.

V shed 3 bases, J shed 1 base, and the junction held 5 bases outside the gene matches. Germline V gene sequence: CDR1 MNHEY, CDR2 SMNVEV (reference sequence). This CDR3 has 17 amino acids. The PCR employed 60 Vbeta primers together with 13 Jbeta primers. Assay used: immunoSEQ multiplex PCR; TCRdb lists only in-frame clones, some missing. Of hundreds of thousands of clones listed, 76% are singletons. The gene calls are TRBV27 and TRBJ2-2; 10 bases align to TRBD1. Source material: PBMCs. This TCR came from a man younger than 35 in good health and CMV-seronegative. The CDR3 DNA sequence: TGTGCCAGCAGTTTCCTCTGGACAGGGGGGAACACCGGGGAGCTGTTTTTT. Amino acid sequence: CASSFLWTGGNTGELFF.